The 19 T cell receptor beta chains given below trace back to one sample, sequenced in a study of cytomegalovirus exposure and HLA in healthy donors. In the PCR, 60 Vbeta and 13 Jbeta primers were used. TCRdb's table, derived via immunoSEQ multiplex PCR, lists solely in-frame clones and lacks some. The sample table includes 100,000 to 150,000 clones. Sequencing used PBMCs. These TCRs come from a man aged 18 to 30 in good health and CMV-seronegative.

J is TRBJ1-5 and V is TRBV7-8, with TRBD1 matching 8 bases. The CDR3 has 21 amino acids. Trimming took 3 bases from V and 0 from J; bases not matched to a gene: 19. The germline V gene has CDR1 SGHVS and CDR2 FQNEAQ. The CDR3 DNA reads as TGTGCCAGCAGCTTCGGCCGCTCACTTTCGGACAGGGACTCTAGCAATCAGCCCCAGCATTTT. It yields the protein CASSFGRSLSDRDSSNQPQHF. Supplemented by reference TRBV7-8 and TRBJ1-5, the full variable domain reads GAGVSQSPRYKVAKRGQDVALRCDPISGHVSLFWYQQALGQGPEFLTYFQNEAQLDKSGLPSDRFFAERPEGSVSTLKIQRTQQEDSAVYLCASSFGRSLSDRDSSNQPQHFGDGTRLSIL.

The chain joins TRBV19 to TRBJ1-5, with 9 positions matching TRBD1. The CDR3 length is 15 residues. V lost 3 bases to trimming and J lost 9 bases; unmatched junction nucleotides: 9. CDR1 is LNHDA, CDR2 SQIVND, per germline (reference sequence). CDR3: CASSIRTGERMPQHF. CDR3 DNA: TGTGCCAGTAGTATCAGGACAGGGGAGCGCATGCCCCAGCATTTT.

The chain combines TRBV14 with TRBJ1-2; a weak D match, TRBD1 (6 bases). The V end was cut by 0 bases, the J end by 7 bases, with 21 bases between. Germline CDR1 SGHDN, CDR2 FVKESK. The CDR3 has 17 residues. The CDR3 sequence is CASSQELGSTGLSGYTF. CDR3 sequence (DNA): TGTGCCAGCAGCCAAGAACTTGGTTCGACAGGACTTTCTGGCTACACCTTC.

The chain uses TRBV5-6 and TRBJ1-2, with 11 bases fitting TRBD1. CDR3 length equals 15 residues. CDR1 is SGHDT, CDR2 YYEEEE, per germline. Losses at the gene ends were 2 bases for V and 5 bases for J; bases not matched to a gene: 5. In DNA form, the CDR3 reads TGTGCCAGCAGCTTAGGGGACAGGGGGTTTTATGGCTACACCTTC. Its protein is CASSLGDRGFYGYTF.

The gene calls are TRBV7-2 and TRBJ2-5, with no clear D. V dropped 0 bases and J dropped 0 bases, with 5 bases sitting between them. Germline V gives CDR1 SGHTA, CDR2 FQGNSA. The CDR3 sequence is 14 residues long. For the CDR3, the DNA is TGTGCCAGCAGCTTAGCGCACAACCAAGAGACCCAGTACTTC. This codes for CASSLAHNQETQYF. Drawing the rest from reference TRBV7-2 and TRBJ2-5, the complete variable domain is GAGVSQSPSNKVTEKGKDVELRCDPISGHTALYWYRQSLGQGLEFLIYFQGNSAPDKSGLPSDRFSAERTGGSVSTLTIQRTQQEDSAVYLCASSLAHNQETQYFGPGTRLLVL.

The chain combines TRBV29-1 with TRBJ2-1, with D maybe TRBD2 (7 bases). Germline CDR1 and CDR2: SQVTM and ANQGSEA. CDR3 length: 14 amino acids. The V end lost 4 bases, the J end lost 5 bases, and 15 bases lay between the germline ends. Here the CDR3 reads CSVGGGTSHNEQFF. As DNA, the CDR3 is TGCAGCGTTGGGGGGGGGACAAGTCACAATGAGCAGTTCTTC.

CDR3 nucleotide sequence: TGTGCCAGCAGTTCGAAAATAGACACTGAAGCTTTCTTT. This translates into CASSSKIDTEAFF. V is TRBV6-6 and J is TRBJ1-1; D ambiguous. CDR1 and CDR2 (germline): MNHNY, SVGAGI (reference sequence). V lost 4 bases to trimming and J lost 3 bases, with 9 bases between them. The CDR3 is 13 amino acids.

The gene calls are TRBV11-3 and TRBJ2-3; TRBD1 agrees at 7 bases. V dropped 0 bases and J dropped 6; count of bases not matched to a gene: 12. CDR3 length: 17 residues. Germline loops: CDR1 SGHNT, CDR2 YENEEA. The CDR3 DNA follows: TGTGCCAGCAGCTTAGATCTGAGGGGGCCCCCCGGGGATACGCAGTATTTT. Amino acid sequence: CASSLDLRGPPGDTQYF.

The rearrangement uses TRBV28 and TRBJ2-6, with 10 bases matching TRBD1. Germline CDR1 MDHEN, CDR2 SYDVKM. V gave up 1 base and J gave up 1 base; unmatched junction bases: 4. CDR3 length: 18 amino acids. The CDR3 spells CASSLYWTGGSGANVLTF. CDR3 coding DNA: TGTGCCAGCAGTTTATACTGGACAGGGGGTTCTGGGGCCAACGTCCTGACTTTC.

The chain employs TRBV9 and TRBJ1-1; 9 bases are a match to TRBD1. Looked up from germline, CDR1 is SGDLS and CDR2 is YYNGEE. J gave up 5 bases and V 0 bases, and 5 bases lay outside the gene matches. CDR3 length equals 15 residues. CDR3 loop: CASSVEGQGKTEAFF. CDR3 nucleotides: TGTGCCAGCAGCGTAGAGGGACAGGGAAAGACTGAAGCTTTCTTT.

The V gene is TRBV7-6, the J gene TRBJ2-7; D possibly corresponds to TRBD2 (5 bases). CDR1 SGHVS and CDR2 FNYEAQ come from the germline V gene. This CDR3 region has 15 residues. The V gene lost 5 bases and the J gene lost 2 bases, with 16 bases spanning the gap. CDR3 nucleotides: TGTGCCAGCAGCCCCCGGACCGCCGGGGCCTACGAGCAGTACTTC. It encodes CASSPRTAGAYEQYF.

As DNA, the CDR3 is TGTGCCAGCGGTGGGGGGACAGAGAACACCGGGGAGCTGTTTTTT. Translation gives CASGGGTENTGELFF. This sequence joins TRBV6-1 and TRBJ2-2; tentatively, D is TRBD1 (7 bases). Between the trimmed V and J ends, which lost 8 bases and 1 base, there was a span of 14 bases. The V gene's germline CDR1 is MNHNS and CDR2 SASEGT. The CDR3 spans 15 residues.

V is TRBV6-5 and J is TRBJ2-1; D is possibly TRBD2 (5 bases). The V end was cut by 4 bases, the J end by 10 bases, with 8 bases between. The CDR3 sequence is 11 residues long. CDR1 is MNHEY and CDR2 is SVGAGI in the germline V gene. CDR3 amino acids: CASSFRGEQFF. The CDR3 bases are TGTGCCAGCAGTTTCAGAGGGGAGCAGTTCTTC.

CDR3 nucleotides: TGCAGCGTGCCCGAAAAAGGGACAGGGCTTTTCACTGAAGCTTTCTTT. It translates to CSVPEKGTGLFTEAFF. V and J are TRBV29-1 and TRBJ1-1, with 9 bases fitting TRBD1. Germline V CDR1 and CDR2: SQVTM, ANQGSEA. Trimming removed 6 bases from V and 4 bases from J; junction bases left unmatched: 15. The CDR3 contains 16 residues. Using reference TRBV29-1 and TRBJ1-1 for the parts outside the CDR3, the full variable domain is SAVISQKPSRDICQRGTSLTIQCQVDSQVTMMFWYRQQPGQSLTLIATANQGSEATYESGFVIDKFPISRPNLTFSTLTVSNMSPEDSSIYLCSVPEKGTGLFTEAFFGQGTRLTVV.

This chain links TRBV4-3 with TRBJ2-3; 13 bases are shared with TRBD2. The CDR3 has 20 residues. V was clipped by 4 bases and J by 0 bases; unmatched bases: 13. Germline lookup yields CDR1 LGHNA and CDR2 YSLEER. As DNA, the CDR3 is TGCGCCAGCAGCCCAGGACTAGCGGGAGTCCTGAAGGCGAGCACAGATACGCAGTATTTT. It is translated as CASSPGLAGVLKASTDTQYF.

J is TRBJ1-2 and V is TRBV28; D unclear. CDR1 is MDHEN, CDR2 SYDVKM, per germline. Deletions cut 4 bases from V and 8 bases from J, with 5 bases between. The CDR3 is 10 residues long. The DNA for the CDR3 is TGTGCCAGCAGTTCAGGAGGCTACACCTTC. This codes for CASSSGGYTF.

CDR3: CASSYDRISYNEQFF. CDR3 DNA sequence: TGTGCCAGCAGTTATGACAGGATCTCCTACAATGAGCAGTTCTTC. V gene TRBV6-5 combines with J gene TRBJ2-1; D might be TRBD1 (6 bases). Trimming left V 3 bases short and J 0 bases short, with 9 bases between. The length of the CDR3 is 15 residues. The germline CDR1 and CDR2 sequences are MNHEY and SVGAGI.

For the CDR3, the DNA is TGTGCCTGGGCCCGGGGGGACCAAGAGACCCAGTACTTC. It yields the protein CAWARGDQETQYF. The rearrangement links TRBV30 to TRBJ2-5, with 7 bases identical to TRBD2. V gave up 5 bases and J gave up 0 bases; unmatched junction bases: 3. The CDR3 is 13 amino acids. Germline CDR1 reads GTSNPN; CDR2 reads SVGIG (reference sequence).

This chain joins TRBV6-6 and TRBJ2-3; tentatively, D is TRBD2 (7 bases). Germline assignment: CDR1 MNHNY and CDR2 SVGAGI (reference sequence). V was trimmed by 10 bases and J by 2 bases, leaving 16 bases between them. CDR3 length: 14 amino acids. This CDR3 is CATNRGADTDTQYF. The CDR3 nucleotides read TGTGCCACTAATCGGGGGGCGGACACAGATACGCAGTATTTT.